Listed here are 23 T cell receptor beta chains from one sample, sequenced in a study of shared clonotypes between healthy human individuals. The method was immunoSEQ multiplex PCR; TCRdb's version includes in-frame clones alone and lacks a portion of them. The top ten hold 0.13% of the sample, which has 2 million to 2.5 million clones, 90% to 95% seen once. Material for sequencing was naive CD4+ T cells sorted from blood. Noted subset: CD45RA+ positively selected. Receptors originate from a young man in good health.

The table lists this clone with a count of one. Other nucleotide sequences in the sample specify the same CDR3. V and J are TRBV10-3 and TRBJ2-1, with 12 positions matching TRBD2. Trimming removed 4 bases from V and 6 bases from J; junction bases left unmatched: 1. This CDR3 contains 14 residues. Germline V gene sequence: CDR1 ENHRY, CDR2 SYGVKD. CDR3 sequence: CAISGGLAGNEQFF. The CDR3 nucleotides are TGTGCCATCAGTGGGGGACTAGCGGGCAATGAGCAGTTCTTC.

This chain links TRBV29-1 with TRBJ1-1; D gene ambiguous. Trimming removed 1 base at V and 3 bases at J, with 9 bases between. Per germline, CDR1 SQVTM and CDR2 ANQGSEA. This CDR3 contains 13 residues. CDR3 region: CSVEGQMDTEAFF. In nucleotides, the CDR3 is TGCAGCGTTGAAGGTCAAATGGACACTGAAGCTTTCTTT.

The genes are TRBV5-1 and TRBJ2-1, with a possible D match to TRBD1 (5 bases). Germline loops: CDR1 SGHRS, CDR2 YFSETQ. The CDR3 spans 13 residues. Trimming stripped 0 bases from V and 6 bases from J, with 7 bases between. The CDR3 loop reads CASSLDRLNEQFF. The CDR3 region has the DNA TGCGCCAGCAGCTTGGACAGGCTCAATGAGCAGTTCTTC. The variable domain in full, completed from reference TRBV5-1 and TRBJ2-1, reads KAGVTQTPRYLIKTRGQQVTLSCSPISGHRSVSWYQQTPGQGLQFLFEYFSETQRNKGNFPGRFSGRQFSNSRSEMNVSTLELGDSALYLCASSLDRLNEQFFGPGTRLTVL.

The chain is built from TRBV29-1 and TRBJ2-1, with D uncertain. The CDR3 is made up of 11 amino acids. The germline CDR1 and CDR2 sequences are SQVTM and ANQGSEA. V was pared by 4 bases and J by 6 bases, with 7 bases between. The CDR3: CSVGPINEQFF. CDR3 DNA sequence: TGCAGCGTTGGGCCGATCAATGAGCAGTTCTTC.

This clone was recorded only once. V is TRBV18 and J is TRBJ1-5, with 8 bases identical to TRBD1. V was pared by 4 bases and J by 2 bases, with 7 bases of the junction left unmatched. The germline V gene encodes CDR1 KGHSH and CDR2 LQKENI. CDR3 size: 16 residues. The CDR3 DNA reads TGTGCCAGCTCACTTGCCGGACAGGGAGGCAATCAGCCCCAGCATTTT. Encoded protein: CASSLAGQGGNQPQHF.

This clone has just one count. The DNA for the CDR3 is TGTGCCAGCAGCGGTGGGGTTTTTAATTCACCCCTCCACTTT. As protein: CASSGGVFNSPLHF. The chain employs TRBV28 and TRBJ1-6; no reliable D call. V lost 6 bases and J lost 6, with 12 bases in between. CDR3 length equals 14 residues. CDR1 MDHEN and CDR2 SYDVKM come from the germline V gene.

This clone showed up just once. The chain employs TRBV2 and TRBJ2-1; TRBD1 agrees at 8 bases. This CDR3 has 13 residues. J gave up 10 bases and V 5 bases, and 7 bases lay outside the gene matches. Germline V gene lookup returns CDR1 SNHLY and CDR2 FYNNEI. The CDR3 region is CASSPDRGGEQFF. CDR3 DNA: TGTGCCAGCAGTCCCGACAGGGGTGGAGAGCAGTTCTTC.

Details on this clone: This CDR3 is also generated by other DNA sequences in the sample. This chain uses TRBV9 with TRBJ2-7; perhaps TRBD2 as D (5 bases). CDR1 SGDLS and CDR2 YYNGEE come from the germline V gene. The CDR3 runs to 13 residues. Trimming removed 2 bases from V and 1 base from J, with 7 bases in between. The CDR3 loop is CASSVGGSYEQYF. The CDR3 DNA reads as TGTGCCAGCAGCGTTGGAGGATCCTACGAGCAGTACTTC.

This clone has just one count. This chain connects TRBV6-5 to TRBJ1-1; D is unresolved. V lost 0 bases to trimming and J lost 0 bases, with 8 bases between them. This CDR3 comprises 15 residues. Germline-derived CDR1 and CDR2 are MNHEY and SVGAGI. Written as DNA, the CDR3 is TGTGCCAGCAGTTACTCGAGGTACATGAACACTGAAGCTTTCTTT. Its protein product is CASSYSRYMNTEAFF.

The V and J genes are TRBV6-5 and TRBJ2-7; D uncertain. The length of the CDR3 is 14 residues. The germline gives CDR1 MNHEY, CDR2 SVGAGI. V gave up 11 bases and J gave up 0 bases, with 17 bases separating them. CDR3 sequence reads: CASLAGGSSYEQYF. The DNA of the CDR3 is TGTGCCTCCTTGGCTGGCGGATCCTCCTACGAGCAGTACTTC.

V usage is TRBV30 and J usage is TRBJ1-5; D gene uncertain. The V gene's germline CDR1 is GTSNPN and CDR2 SVGIG (reference sequence). The CDR3 extends over 14 amino acids. V shed 4 bases and J shed 4 bases, with 14 bases lying between them. CDR3 residues: CAWTQQNGNQPQHF. CDR3 DNA: TGTGCCTGGACCCAACAAAACGGGAATCAGCCCCAGCATTTT.

The chain has TRBV5-1 and TRBJ1-2; no definite D call. The CDR3 spans 13 residues. The ends were cut back, 4 bases at V and 2 bases at J, with 9 bases in the middle. Germline V gene data show CDR1 as SGHRS and CDR2 as YFSETQ. The CDR3 nucleotides are TGCGCCAGCAGCGTAGACTGGAACTATGGCTACACCTTC. Encoded protein: CASSVDWNYGYTF.

The V and J genes are TRBV18 and TRBJ1-5; 8 bases map to TRBD1. The CDR3 contains 13 residues. Germline CDR1 is KGHSH and CDR2 is LQKENI. With 5 bases clipped from V and 6 bases from J, the junction kept 3 bases outside the gene matches. For the CDR3, the DNA is TGTGCCAGCTCATCACAGGGGGTTCAGCCCCAGCATTTT. It specifies CASSSQGVQPQHF.

The rearrangement links TRBV10-3 to TRBJ2-7, with TRBD2 matching over 11 bases. The CDR3 loop spans 15 amino acids. Trimming took 3 bases from V and 4 from J; bases not matched to a gene: 5. Germline V gives CDR1 ENHRY, CDR2 SYGVKD. CDR3 in DNA: TGTGCCATCAGTGAATCGACTAGCGGGACATACGAGCAGTACTTC. As protein: CAISESTSGTYEQYF.

The gene calls are TRBV21-1 and TRBJ2-7; whether TRBD1, the table's D call, matches the DNA was not checked. TRBV21-1 is a known pseudogene. The CDR3 spans 17 residues. CDR3 coding DNA: TGTGCCAGCAGCAAAGAAGAGGTGGGCAGGGCGTCCTACGAGCAGTACTTC. It encodes CASSKEEVGRASYEQYF.

Notes on this clone: Other DNA sequences in the sample encode the same CDR3. The chain carries TRBV30 and TRBJ2-5, with D possibly being TRBD2 (6 bases). Per the germline V gene, CDR1 is GTSNPN and CDR2 is SVGIG (reference sequence). The CDR3 extends over 11 amino acids. The V gene lost 5 bases and the J gene lost 5 bases, with 9 bases spanning the gap. The CDR3 here is CAWAGSETQYF. Here the CDR3 DNA reads TGTGCCTGGGCGGGGTCGGAGACCCAGTACTTC.

Comment on this clone: The sample carries other DNA sequences with the same CDR3. The chain links TRBV28 to TRBJ1-2; possible D gene TRBD1, 5 bases. From germline, CDR1 is MDHEN and CDR2 SYDVKM. Trimming removed 2 bases from V and 5 bases from J, with 9 bases in between. The CDR3 totals 13 residues. As DNA, the CDR3 is TGTGCCAGCAGTTTAGAAGCAGGGTATGGCTACACCTTC. Translation gives CASSLEAGYGYTF.

The chain is built from TRBV5-6 and TRBJ2-7, with 7 bases that match TRBD1. V lost 1 base to trimming and J lost 6 bases; unmatched junction nucleotides: 4. Per germline, CDR1 SGHDT and CDR2 YYEEEE. CDR3 length: 13 amino acids. CDR3 sequence reads: CASSLTGEGEQYF. The CDR3 region has the DNA TGTGCCAGCAGCTTGACAGGGGAAGGCGAGCAGTACTTC.

This chain joins TRBV5-1 and TRBJ2-3; D is perhaps TRBD2 (5 bases). Germline CDR1 is SGHRS and CDR2 is YFSETQ. The CDR3 contains 14 residues. The V end was cut by 0 bases, the J end by 8 bases, with 13 bases between. CDR3 sequence reads: CASSLAEGRGTQYF. The CDR3, as DNA: TGCGCCAGCAGCTTGGCTGAAGGTCGGGGTACGCAGTATTTT.

The chain employs TRBV28 and TRBJ2-1; D is perhaps TRBD1 (5 bases). This CDR3 comprises 14 residues. The germline V and J ends were trimmed by 6 bases and 1 base, with 10 bases remaining between them. CDR1 and CDR2 (germline): MDHEN, SYDVKM. In DNA, the CDR3 is TGTGCCAGCAGAGCAGGGCCTTCCTACAATGAGCAGTTCTTC. This encodes CASRAGPSYNEQFF. The variable domain in full, completed from reference TRBV28 and TRBJ2-1, reads DVKVTQSSRYLVKRTGEKVFLECVQDMDHENMFWYRQDPGLGLRLIYFSYDVKMKEKGDIPEGYSVSREKKERFSLILESASTNQTSMYLCASRAGPSYNEQFFGPGTRLTVL.

This chain uses TRBV9 with TRBJ1-5; the D gene is possibly TRBD1 (6 bases). The germline gives CDR1 SGDLS, CDR2 YYNGEE. The ends were cut back, 4 bases at V and 7 bases at J, with 24 bases in the middle. The CDR3 spans 17 residues. CDR3 coding DNA: TGTGCCAGCAGCCCGAGAGGGGAACAGGGAAGGGAGCAGCCCCAGCATTTT. This gives the protein CASSPRGEQGREQPQHF.

The table lists this clone with a count of one. Other DNA sequences in the same sample also yield this CDR3. The chain couples TRBV30 to TRBJ1-6; 8 bases agree with TRBD1. From germline, CDR1 is GTSNPN and CDR2 SVGIG (reference sequence). CDR3 length: 13 amino acids. Trimming cost V 4 bases and J 9 bases; bases outside gene matches: 5. This CDR3 reads CAWIGQGGSPLHF. DNA of the CDR3: TGTGCCTGGATTGGACAGGGCGGTTCACCCCTCCACTTT.

The chain uses TRBV10-3 and TRBJ1-1, with 11 positions matching TRBD1. The CDR3 runs to 14 residues. The V gene end was trimmed by 8 bases and the J gene end by 0 bases; junction bases not matched to a gene: 2. Germline V gene data show CDR1 as ENHRY and CDR2 as SYGVKD. Written as DNA, the CDR3 is TGTGCCATCGGGACAGGGGGATTGAACACTGAAGCTTTCTTT. It translates to CAIGTGGLNTEAFF.